Below, 20 T cell receptor beta chains from the same sample are listed, as sequenced in a study of CD8 T cells in ankylosing spondylitis. TCRdb ran MiXCR on the 5' RACE reads and lists one entry per CDR3 protein. The repertoire has approximately 150,000 distinct CDR3 sequences, 9.5% to 10% of them found once; the top ten carry over 13%. Sequencing input: blood, either unsorted or a sorted T cell fraction (not recorded which). The receptors originated from a female donor with ankylosing spondylitis or in good health (not recorded which).

V usage is TRBV20-1 and J usage is TRBJ2-1; a possible D gene is TRBD2 (5 bases). Germline V gives CDR1 DFQATT, CDR2 SNEGSKA (reference sequence). The CDR3 is 14 residues long. Deletions cut 6 bases from V and 7 bases from J, with 19 bases between. CDR3 residues: CSAIIRLRGNEQFF. CDR3 in DNA: TGCAGTGCCATAATTCGGCTTCGGGGAAATGAGCAGTTCTTC.

This clonotype was detected many times. The chain joins TRBV20-1 to TRBJ2-2; 11 bases match TRBD2. In germline, CDR1 is DFQATT, CDR2 SNEGSKA (reference sequence). This CDR3 is built from 16 residues. J gave up 4 bases and V 2 bases, and 6 bases lay outside the gene matches. The CDR3 DNA is TGCAGTGCTAGACGGACTAGCGGGTTGCCCACCGGGGAGCTGTTTTTT. Residues: CSARRTSGLPTGELFF.

This clonotype was observed a few times. The chain has TRBV4-3 and TRBJ2-1, with TRBD2 as a possible D gene (6 bases). V was cut by 2 bases and J by 2 bases, with 13 bases left in between. This CDR3 comprises 16 residues. Germline CDR1 LGHNA, CDR2 YSLEER. CDR3 residues: CASSQRLVGTYNEQFF. The CDR3 nucleotides are TGCGCCAGCAGCCAACGACTAGTTGGGACCTACAATGAGCAGTTCTTC.

This clonotype was recorded at least ten times. CDR3 protein: CATSLSPYNEQFF. CDR3 bases: TGTGCCACCTCTTTGTCCCCCTACAATGAGCAGTTCTTC. The J gene is TRBJ2-1, the V gene TRBV6-5; no definite D call. Germline CDR1 and CDR2: MNHEY and SVGAGI. The CDR3 loop spans 13 amino acids. Trimming cost V 10 bases and J 2 bases, with 12 bases left between them.

This clonotype occurred a few times. V gene TRBV19 combines with J gene TRBJ2-1; 7 positions match TRBD2. The CDR3 contains 17 residues. Germline V CDR1 and CDR2: LNHDA, SQIVND (reference sequence). Trimming took 0 bases from V and 0 from J; bases not matched to a gene: 5. CDR3 coding DNA: TGTGCCAGTAGTATAGATAGCGGGTCCCTCTCCTACAATGAGCAGTTCTTC. Its protein is CASSIDSGSLSYNEQFF. The variable domain in full, completed from reference TRBV19 and TRBJ2-1, reads DGGITQSPKYLFRKEGQNVTLSCEQNLNHDAMYWYRQDPGQGLRLIYYSQIVNDFQKGDIAEGYSVSREKKESFPLTVTSAQKNPTAFYLCASSIDSGSLSYNEQFFGPGTRLTVL.

The chain links TRBV9 to TRBJ2-1; 9 positions match TRBD1. The CDR3 length is 16 residues. Per the germline V gene, CDR1 is SGDLS and CDR2 is YYNGEE. The V segment lost 6 bases and the J segment 7 bases; nucleotides outside the gene matches: 14. The CDR3 region has the DNA TGTGCCAGCAAGGACGGGGAGGGACAGGGTACGAATGAGCAGTTCTTC. Translation: CASKDGEGQGTNEQFF.

This clonotype was observed a few times. The gene calls are TRBV28 and TRBJ2-1, with a possible D match to TRBD1 (5 bases). V lost 4 bases and J lost 0, with 10 bases in between. In germline, CDR1 is MDHEN, CDR2 SYDVKM. The CDR3 has 15 residues. CDR3 residues: CASSSTDRSYNEQFF. In DNA, the CDR3 is TGTGCCAGCAGTTCGACAGACCGCTCCTACAATGAGCAGTTCTTC.

The chain joins TRBV4-3 to TRBJ2-7; D not certain. The CDR3 extends over 14 amino acids. Trimming removed 1 base at V and 4 bases at J, with 11 bases between. Germline loops: CDR1 LGHNA, CDR2 YSLEER. CDR3 coding DNA: TGCGCCAGCAGCCAAGGGGTCAGACATTACGAGCAGTACTTC. Translated, it gives CASSQGVRHYEQYF.

The table lists this clonotype with a few counts. The genes are TRBV7-6 and TRBJ1-3; D gene ambiguous. CDR1 is SGHVS, CDR2 FNYEAQ, per germline. The V end was cut by 1 base, the J end by 4 bases, with 23 bases between. This CDR3 is built from 19 residues. CDR3 residues: CASSLDEVWAQTKGNTIYF. CDR3 coding DNA: TGTGCCAGCAGCTTAGACGAGGTATGGGCCCAGACGAAGGGAAACACCATATATTTT.

Ten or more counts support this clonotype. The rearrangement uses TRBV2 and TRBJ2-2, with D possibly TRBD2 on 6 matching bases. Germline V gene lookup returns CDR1 SNHLY and CDR2 FYNNEI. V shed 7 bases and J shed 3 bases, with 24 bases lying between them. The CDR3 covers 18 residues. The DNA for the CDR3 is TGTGCCAGCACGGTACGGGACTCCTCAGGGAGATACACCGGGGAGCTGTTTTTT. Its protein product is CASTVRDSSGRYTGELFF.

The chain uses TRBV6-5 and TRBJ1-3; a possible D gene is TRBD1 (5 bases). The CDR3 is 12 amino acids. V was pared by 7 bases and J by 9 bases, with 13 bases between. Per the germline V gene, CDR1 is MNHEY and CDR2 is SVGAGI. The CDR3 coding sequence is TGTGCCAGCACCGCAGGGACGGGCACCATATATTTT. It translates to CASTAGTGTIYF.

A few counts support this clonotype. This rearrangement joins TRBV7-8 to TRBJ2-1; D is possibly TRBD1 (6 bases). The CDR3 loop spans 16 amino acids. Trimming pared 2 bases from V and 6 bases from J, leaving 17 bases between. Per the germline V gene, CDR1 is SGHVS and CDR2 is FQNEAQ. CDR3 in amino acids: CASSLTPTGMVNEQFF. The CDR3 coding sequence is TGTGCCAGCAGCTTAACCCCGACAGGAATGGTCAATGAGCAGTTCTTC.

As regards this clonotype: Being one base from a much bigger clone, this may be a read error. The V gene is TRBV14, the J gene TRBJ2-1; D unclear. Deletions cut 4 bases from V and 6 bases from J, with 16 bases between. This CDR3 spans 15 amino acids. Looked up from germline, CDR1 is SGHDN and CDR2 is FVKESK. The CDR3 bases are TGTGCCAGCAGCCCCACCCCCCAGGTGCCCAATGAGCAGTTCTTC. Translated: CASSPTPQVPNEQFF.

This clonotype was counted a few times. V usage is TRBV10-1 and J usage is TRBJ2-2; a weak D match, TRBD2 (6 bases). V lost 2 bases, J lost 3 bases, and 16 bases lay in between. CDR3 size: 17 residues. Germline CDR1 is WNHNN and CDR2 is SYGVQD (reference sequence). The CDR3 loop reads CASSEGHRELYTGELFF. CDR3 coding DNA: TGCGCCAGCAGTGAGGGGCACCGGGAGCTATACACCGGGGAGCTGTTTTTT.

This clonotype appeared a few times. The chain joins TRBV5-8 to TRBJ2-7; weak D call: TRBD1 (6 bases). The germline V gene encodes CDR1 SGHTS and CDR2 YDEGEE. The V gene lost 3 bases and the J gene lost 0 bases, with 16 bases spanning the gap. CDR3 length equals 16 residues. The CDR3 bases are TGTGCCAGCAGCTGGGGGCAGGGGCTTTCCTCCTACGAGCAGTACTTC. Translated: CASSWGQGLSSYEQYF.

The rearrangement joins TRBV7-7 to TRBJ2-3, with 7 nucleotides matching TRBD1. The length of the CDR3 is 15 residues. CDR1 and CDR2 from the germline V gene are SSHAT and FNYEAQ (reference sequence). Unmatched junction bases numbered 5, after V lost 5 bases and J lost 0 bases. The CDR3 DNA is TGTGCCAGCAGCCTGGGACAGACTAGCACAGATACGCAGTATTTT. It encodes CASSLGQTSTDTQYF.

The sample holds a few counts of this clonotype. This rearrangement joins TRBV27 to TRBJ2-5, with D perhaps being TRBD1 or TRBD2 (5 bases each). Between the trimmed V and J ends, which lost 2 bases and 5 bases, there was a span of 18 bases. The CDR3 has 16 amino acids. The germline V gene has CDR1 MNHEY and CDR2 SMNVEV (reference sequence). For the CDR3, the DNA is TGTGCCAGCAGTTTACGCTCCAGCACCTGGGGGGAGACCCAGTACTTC. Its translation is CASSLRSSTWGETQYF.

The chain recombines TRBV25-1 with TRBJ2-3; TRBD1 matches 7 bases. This CDR3 spans 12 amino acids. V shed 9 bases and J 5 bases; nucleotides not matched to a gene: 5. Germline V gene lookup returns CDR1 MGHDK and CDR2 SYGVNS. This CDR3 is CARQGPRDTQYF. Here the CDR3 DNA reads TGTGCCAGACAGGGGCCCCGAGATACGCAGTATTTT.

This clonotype was picked up a small number of times. The V and J genes are TRBV20-1 and TRBJ2-2; D is possibly TRBD2 (6 bases). Germline CDR1 reads DFQATT; CDR2 reads SNEGSKA (reference sequence). Trimming removed 3 bases at V and 7 bases at J, with 18 bases between. This CDR3 is 15 amino acids long. CDR3 in amino acids: CSARREPTDVGELFF. The CDR3 DNA is TGCAGTGCTAGGCGGGAACCCACTGATGTCGGGGAGCTGTTTTTT.

This clonotype has at least ten counts. This chain links TRBV11-2 with TRBJ2-1; D is undetermined. The germline CDR1 and CDR2 sequences are SGHAT and FQNNGV. The CDR3 has 15 residues. The germline V and J ends were trimmed by 5 bases and 0 bases, with 11 bases remaining between them. For the CDR3, the DNA is TGTGCCAGCAGCCTTGAGCCCCGCTCCTACAATGAGCAGTTCTTC. It encodes CASSLEPRSYNEQFF.